The 17 T cell receptor beta chains below were found in one sample sequenced in a study of identical twins. MiXCR, applied by TCRdb to the 5' RACE reads, yields one record per CDR3 protein. The sample lists 1.5 million to 2 million distinct CDR3 sequences, about 30% seen once, with 0.27% in the top ten. Material: cord blood. These receptors were collected from a newborn girl in good health.

V usage is TRBV12-3 or TRBV12-4 and J usage is TRBJ2-3; 8 bases are a match to TRBD2. The V segment lost 3 bases and the J segment 7 bases; nucleotides outside the gene matches: 30. The CDR3 spans 22 residues. Here the CDR3 DNA reads TGTGCCAGCAGTTTCCGGACTAGCCCGTTGGTGGGATCTAATATGAAAGATTATACGCAGTATTTT. Protein product: CASSFRTSPLVGSNMKDYTQYF.

This rearrangement joins TRBV12-3 or TRBV12-4 to TRBJ2-7; 13 nucleotides agree with TRBD2. The V segment lost 3 bases and the J segment 7 bases; nucleotides outside the gene matches: 9. This CDR3 is 16 amino acids long. This chain's CDR3 is CASSFYGTSGNNEQYF. Here the CDR3 DNA reads TGTGCCAGCAGTTTTTACGGGACTAGCGGGAACAATGAGCAGTACTTC.

J is TRBJ2-1 and V is TRBV27; no firm D call. V was clipped by 5 bases and J by 0 bases, with 8 bases between them. CDR1 is MNHEY and CDR2 is SMNVEV in the germline V gene (reference sequence). The CDR3 has 14 amino acids. CDR3 loop: CASSRITSYNEQFF. CDR3 DNA: TGTGCCAGCAGTCGTATAACCTCCTACAATGAGCAGTTCTTC.

V is TRBV7-2 and J is TRBJ1-2, with D maybe TRBD1 (6 bases). V lost 6 bases to trimming and J lost 5 bases, with 13 bases between them. CDR3 length equals 13 residues. Germline lookup yields CDR1 SGHTA and CDR2 FQGNSA. CDR3 sequence (DNA): TGTGCCAGCAGACCAGGGGAGAGATATGGCTACACCTTC. Translation gives CASRPGERYGYTF.

The rearrangement joins TRBV7-2 to TRBJ2-5; a possible D gene is TRBD2 (6 bases). V was cut by 5 bases and J by 5 bases, with 18 bases left in between. CDR3 length: 15 amino acids. Looked up from germline, CDR1 is SGHTA and CDR2 is FQGNSA. The CDR3 protein is CASSLGTAIVETQYF. In DNA form, the CDR3 reads TGTGCCAGCAGCCTAGGGACTGCAATTGTGGAGACCCAGTACTTC.

A few counts support this clonotype. The chain links TRBV2 to TRBJ1-5, with 9 nucleotides matching TRBD1. The germline V gene has CDR1 SNHLY and CDR2 FYNNEI. With V trimmed by 10 bases and J by 4 bases, 5 bases remained unmatched. This CDR3 spans 13 amino acids. In nucleotides, the CDR3 is TGTGCCACTGAAGGGACAGGGAATCAGCCCCAGCATTTT. It codes for CATEGTGNQPQHF.

This clonotype was observed a few times. The genes are TRBV10-3 and TRBJ2-1; D call uncertain. Deletions cut 6 bases from V and 5 bases from J, with 8 bases between. Germline lookup yields CDR1 ENHRY and CDR2 SYGVKD. This CDR3 has 12 amino acids. CDR3: CAIRGINNEQFF. The CDR3 DNA sequence: TGTGCCATCAGGGGGATCAACAATGAGCAGTTCTTC.

V is TRBV7-9 and J is TRBJ2-3, with no clear D. CDR3 length: 10 amino acids. Germline CDR1 and CDR2: SEHNR and FQNEAQ (reference sequence). V was trimmed by 8 bases and J by 4 bases, leaving 4 bases between them. The CDR3 is CASEADTQYF. CDR3 sequence (DNA): TGTGCCAGCGAGGCAGATACGCAGTATTTT.

This clonotype has more than one count but fewer than ten. CDR3 sequence (DNA): TGTGCCAGCAGTTTAAGGGGATTTGGAAACATTCAGTACTTC. Amino acids: CASSLRGFGNIQYF. V and J are TRBV27 and TRBJ2-4, with a tentative D call TRBD1 (5 bases). CDR1 and CDR2 (germline): MNHEY, SMNVEV (reference sequence). This CDR3 is 14 amino acids long. V was shortened by 2 bases and J by 6 bases, with 11 bases between the two germline ends.

The V and J genes are TRBV7-9 and TRBJ1-6; 8 positions agree with TRBD1. Germline values: CDR1 SEHNR, CDR2 FQNEAQ (reference sequence). The CDR3 is 20 amino acids. Germline trimming cut 5 bases from V and 8 bases from J; bases unmatched to any gene: 23. The DNA of the CDR3 is TGTGCCAGCAGCCAAAGGACCCGGACAGGGCTTCTCCTTCATCATTCACCCCTCCACTTT. Residues: CASSQRTRTGLLLHHSPLHF.

The gene calls are TRBV4-1 and TRBJ2-7, with 7 positions matching TRBD2. CDR3 length: 16 amino acids. Germline CDR1 reads MGHRA; CDR2 reads YSYEKL. The junction had 9 bases not matched to a gene; V was cut back by 1 base and J by 3 bases. The CDR3 bases are TGCGCCAGCAGCCAAGTTATCCTTACGGGGGGCTACGAGCAGTACTTC. It yields the protein CASSQVILTGGYEQYF.

This clonotype was seen ten or more times. The V gene is TRBV4-1, the J gene TRBJ1-2; TRBD1 is a possible D gene (5 bases). Germline assignment: CDR1 MGHRA and CDR2 YSYEKL. CDR3 size: 14 residues. Trimming cost V 2 bases and J 4 bases, with 11 bases left between them. CDR3 in DNA: TGCGCCAGCAGCCAATTAGGGGTGGCCTATGGCTACACCTTC. This translates into CASSQLGVAYGYTF.

The V and J genes are TRBV7-9 and TRBJ2-4, with D possibly being TRBD1 (6 bases). The V and J ends lost 7 bases and 6 bases respectively, with 13 bases between them. This CDR3 has 13 amino acids. Germline V CDR1 and CDR2: SEHNR, FQNEAQ (reference sequence). The CDR3 region has the DNA TGTGCCAGCACCCCTCGGACAGTAAACATTCAGTACTTC. Translation: CASTPRTVNIQYF.

This clonotype was counted between two and nine times. The chain combines TRBV6-2 or TRBV6-3 with TRBJ2-7, with D uncertain. The V end lost 2 bases, the J end lost 2 bases, and 16 bases lay between the germline ends. The CDR3 has 16 residues. The germline CDR1 and CDR2 sequences are MNHEY and SVGEGT. The CDR3 is CASSYAAARLTYEQYF. The CDR3, as DNA: TGTGCCAGCAGTTACGCCGCAGCCCGCTTAACCTACGAGCAGTACTTC.

This clonotype was picked up a small number of times. This sequence joins TRBV20-1 and TRBJ1-2, with TRBD1 as a possible D gene (6 bases). The length of the CDR3 is 15 residues. Germline-derived CDR1 and CDR2 are DFQATT and SNEGSKA (reference sequence). Trimming pared 3 bases from V and 2 bases from J, leaving 16 bases between. The CDR3: CSARPTGTQNYGYTF. DNA for the CDR3: TGCAGTGCTAGGCCCACCGGGACACAGAACTATGGCTACACCTTC.

This clonotype was detected once. The CDR3 bases are TGTGCCAGTAGTATCTACCATCAGCCCCAGCATTTT. Residues: CASSIYHQPQHF. The chain joins TRBV19 to TRBJ1-5, with D unclear. CDR1 is LNHDA, CDR2 SQIVND, per germline (reference sequence). The CDR3 has 12 amino acids. With 3 bases removed from V and 5 bases from J, the gap between germline ends came to 5 bases.

Notes on this clonotype: One junction end disagrees with the germline gene, perhaps due to a read error. This rearrangement joins TRBV9 to TRBJ2-3; D unresolved. This CDR3 spans 13 amino acids. Germline V gene lookup returns CDR1 SGDLS and CDR2 YYNGEE. The CDR3 nucleotides are TGTGCCGGCAGCGTAGCCGCCGCGGATACGCAGTATTTT. Encoded protein: CAGSVAAADTQYF.